This TCR beta chain derives from a study of response to subunit inactivated influenza vaccine. TCRdb passed the RT-PCR reads through MiXCR, listing each CDR3 protein once. The table shows around 540,000 distinct CDR3 sequences, with 10% to 15% occurring only once. The CDR3 totals 16 residues. The trim removed 4 bases at V and 2 bases at J, leaving 6 bases unmatched. CDR1 and CDR2 (germline): SGHRS, YFSETQ. This TCR was sampled from a man in his fifties who received an inactivated influenza vaccine. This chain links TRBV5-1 with TRBJ2-2; the match to TRBD1 covers 9 bases. Sequenced material: PBMCs from blood, taken on the day of vaccination. The CDR3 protein is CASSPGTGLNTGELFF. CDR3 coding DNA: TGCGCCAGCAGCCCAGGGACAGGGCTCAACACCGGGGAGCTGTTTTTT.